This T cell receptor (beta chain) was identified during a study of blood T cell repertoires in COVID-19. Study information: The cDNA or gDNA used as material had been derived from T cells, B-cell-depleted T cells, or PBMCs.

Original handling: Scientists estimated how many nucleated cells there were by amplifying reference gene primers. TCRdb's table, derived via immunoSEQ multiplex PCR, lists solely in-frame clones and lacks some. V, J and clone size are taken as reported in that table, and D and trimming were inferred from the DNA itself. The sample contains about 410,000 clones, 90% of which appear only once. Everyone who took part was roughly 18 to 89 years old, and they came from 24 US areas. Germline values: CDR1 MGHRA, CDR2 YSYEKL. Trimming took off 0 bases at V and 5 bases at J, with 14 bases between the two ends. The CDR3 is 16 amino acids.

The chain uses TRBV4-1 and TRBJ1-3; D might be TRBD1 (6 bases). This receptor was taken from a man younger than 35 who had recovered from COVID-19. Sequencing was performed on PBMCs or T cells enriched from blood (not recorded which). CDR3 in DNA: TGCGCCAGCAGCCAAGAGTTTGGGCAGGGGAGAAACACCATATATTTT. Amino acids: CASSQEFGQGRNTIYF.